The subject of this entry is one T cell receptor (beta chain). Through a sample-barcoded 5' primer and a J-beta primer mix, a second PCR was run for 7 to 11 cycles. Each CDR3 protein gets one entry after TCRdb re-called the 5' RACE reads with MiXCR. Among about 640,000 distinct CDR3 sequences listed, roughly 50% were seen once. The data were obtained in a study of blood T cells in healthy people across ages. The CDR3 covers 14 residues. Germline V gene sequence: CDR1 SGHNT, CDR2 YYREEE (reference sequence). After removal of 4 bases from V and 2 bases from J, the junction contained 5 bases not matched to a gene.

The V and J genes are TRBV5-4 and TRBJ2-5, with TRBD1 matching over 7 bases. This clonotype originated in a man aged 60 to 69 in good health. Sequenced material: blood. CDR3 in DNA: TGTGCCAGCAGCGAGGGGACAGATCAAGAGACCCAGTACTTC. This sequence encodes CASSEGTDQETQYF.